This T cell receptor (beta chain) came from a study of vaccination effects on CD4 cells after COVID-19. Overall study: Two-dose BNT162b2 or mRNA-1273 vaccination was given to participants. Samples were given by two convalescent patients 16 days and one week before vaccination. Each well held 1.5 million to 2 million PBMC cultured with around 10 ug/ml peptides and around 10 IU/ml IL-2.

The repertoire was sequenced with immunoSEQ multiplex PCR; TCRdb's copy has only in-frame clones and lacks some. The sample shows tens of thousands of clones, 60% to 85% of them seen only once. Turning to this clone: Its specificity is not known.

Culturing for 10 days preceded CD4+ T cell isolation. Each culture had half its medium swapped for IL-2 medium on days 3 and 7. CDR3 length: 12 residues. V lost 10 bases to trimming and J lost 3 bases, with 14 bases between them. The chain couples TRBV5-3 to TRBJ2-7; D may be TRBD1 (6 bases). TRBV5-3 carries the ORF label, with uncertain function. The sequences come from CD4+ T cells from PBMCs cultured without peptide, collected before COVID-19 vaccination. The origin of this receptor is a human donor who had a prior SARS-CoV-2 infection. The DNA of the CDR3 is TGTGCCTGTTGGACGGACAGCTACGAGCAGTACTTC. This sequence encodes CACWTDSYEQYF.